These T cell receptor beta chains were read from a single sample in a study of blood T cell repertoires in COVID-19. Data came from immunoSEQ multiplex PCR; TCRdb stores just in-frame clones and leaves some out. The sample contains roughly 250,000 clones, 75% to 90% of which appear only once. Source material: PBMCs or T cells enriched from blood (not recorded which). The receptors here all came from a woman between 18 and 30 years old who had recovered from COVID-19. CDR3s include the opening cysteine and the closing phenylalanine or tryptophan. A D gene is named only where the DNA matches it firmly. Clone size is stated in some rows and not others, as once, few, many or a class when expanded.

J: TRBJ2-1; size: NA; D: NA; V: TRBV21-1; DNA: TGTGCCAGCAGCAAAGATTCACAGGGAATGGGCGATGAGCAGTTCTTC; CDR3: CASSKDSQGMGDEQFF
J: TRBJ1-1; size: NA; D: NA; V: TRBV20-1; DNA: TGCAGTGCTGGCAGGGGAGCTGAAGCTTTCTTT; CDR3: CSAGRGAEAFF
J: TRBJ1-6; size: NA; D: TRBD1; V: TRBV5-4; DNA: TGTGCCAGCAGCCCGACAGGGGCATTGAATTCACCCCTCCACTTT; CDR3: CASSPTGALNSPLHF
J: TRBJ1-1; size: NA; D: NA; V: TRBV3-1/TRBV3-2; DNA: TGTGCCAGCAGCGGACAGAGGGAGACTGAAGCTTTCTTT; CDR3: CASSGQRETEAFF
J: TRBJ2-7; size: NA; D: NA; V: TRBV5-3; DNA: TGTGCCAGAAGCTTGTTCGGGGTCAGGAACGAGCAGTACTTC; CDR3: CARSLFGVRNEQYF
J: TRBJ1-3; size: NA; D: TRBD1; V: TRBV11-2; DNA: TGTGCCAGCAGCTTAGTCGGCCAGGGGGCTGGAAACACCATATATTTT; CDR3: CASSLVGQGAGNTIYF
J: TRBJ2-2; size: NA; D: TRBD2; V: TRBV10-1; DNA: TGCGCCAGCAGTGAGTTGAGCGGGGGGACCGGGGAGCTGTTTTTT; CDR3: CASSELSGGTGELFF
J: TRBJ2-2; size: NA; D: TRBD1; V: TRBV2; DNA: TGTGCCAGCAGTGATGACAGGGGAGTGGTCACCGGGGAGCTGTTTTTT; CDR3: CASSDDRGVVTGELFF
J: TRBJ1-6; size: NA; D: TRBD1; V: TRBV7-6; DNA: TGTGCCAGCAGCTTAAACCCGGGACAGGGCGATTCACCCCTCCACTTT; CDR3: CASSLNPGQGDSPLHF
J: TRBJ2-1; size: NA; D: TRBD2; V: TRBV6-5; DNA: TGTGCCAGCAGTTCCCGGGGGGCCTACAATGAGCAGTTCTTC; CDR3: CASSSRGAYNEQFF
J: TRBJ2-7; size: NA; D: TRBD1; V: TRBV2; DNA: TGTGCCAGCAGTGTGGCGGACAGGGGGCGTCTTTACTCCTACGAGCAGTACTTC; CDR3: CASSVADRGRLYSYEQYF
J: TRBJ1-3; size: NA; D: NA; V: TRBV19; DNA: TGTGCCAGTAGACCCTACAGGGCAGGGGGAAACACCATATATTTT; CDR3: CASRPYRAGGNTIYF
J: TRBJ1-2; size: NA; D: TRBD1; V: TRBV20-1; DNA: TGCAGTGCTAGTGACAGGGGTGAATATGGCTACACCTTC; CDR3: CSASDRGEYGYTF
J: TRBJ1-6; size: NA; D: NA; V: TRBV4-1; DNA: TGCGCCAGCAGCCAAGTCGGGGAGATCAATTCACCCCTCCACTTT; CDR3: CASSQVGEINSPLHF
J: TRBJ1-1; size: NA; D: TRBD1; V: TRBV28; DNA: TGTGCCAGCAGACTGACAGGGAGAGGCACTGAAGCTTTCTTT; CDR3: CASRLTGRGTEAFF
J: TRBJ1-1; size: NA; D: NA; V: TRBV18; DNA: TGTGCCAGCTCACCACCAGAGCTCCGGGGGAGGGCTTTCTTT; CDR3: CASSPPELRGRAFF
J: TRBJ2-7; size: NA; D: TRBD2; V: TRBV18; DNA: TGTGCCAGCTCACCCCGGGGAGCGGGGGCCTCCTCCTACGAGCAGTACTTC; CDR3: CASSPRGAGASSYEQYF
J: TRBJ2-5; size: once; D: TRBD2; V: TRBV7-8; DNA: TGTGCCAGCAGCTTGTCCGGGACTAGATACTACTTC; CDR3: CASSLSGTRYYF
J: TRBJ1-6; size: NA; D: TRBD1; V: TRBV5-1; DNA: TGCGCCAGCAGGGCAGGGGGATCGTATAATTCACCCCTCCACTTT; CDR3: CASRAGGSYNSPLHF
J: TRBJ1-2; size: NA; D: NA; V: TRBV10-2; DNA: TGCGCCAGCAGGTCCGGGGGTGGCTACACCTTC; CDR3: CASRSGGGYTF
J: TRBJ2-3; size: NA; D: NA; V: TRBV28; DNA: TGTGCCAGCAGCACCACAGGGCTCATGTATTTT; CDR3: CASSTTGLMYF
J: TRBJ1-1; size: NA; D: TRBD1; V: TRBV19; DNA: TGTGCCAGTAGTACCGGACAGGGGATAGATGAAGCTTTCTTT; CDR3: CASSTGQGIDEAFF
J: TRBJ1-2; size: NA; D: TRBD1; V: TRBV6-5; DNA: TGTGCCAGCAGTTCGGGACAGCTCTATGGCTACACCTTC; CDR3: CASSSGQLYGYTF
J: TRBJ1-3; size: NA; D: NA; V: TRBV7-2; DNA: TGTGCCAGCAGCCCAGGGGAGCCTTCTGGAAACACCATATATTTT; CDR3: CASSPGEPSGNTIYF
J: TRBJ1-4; size: NA; D: TRBD1; V: TRBV16; DNA: TGTGCCAGCAGCTACCCCCGGGACAGGGGGCAAGATGAAAAACTGTTTTTT; CDR3: CASSYPRDRGQDEKLFF
J: TRBJ2-7; size: NA; D: NA; V: TRBV6-5; DNA: TGTGCCAGCAATCCATGGGGGGTCTCCTACGAGCAGTACTTC; CDR3: CASNPWGVSYEQYF
J: TRBJ1-6; size: NA; D: TRBD1; V: TRBV4-1; DNA: TGCGCCAGCAGCCAAGAGGGGACAGTGAGTTCACCCCTCCACTTT; CDR3: CASSQEGTVSSPLHF
J: TRBJ2-5; size: NA; D: TRBD2; V: TRBV5-1; DNA: TGCGCCAGCAGCTTGAGGCCCCAGACTAGCACCAAGGAGACCCAGTACTTC; CDR3: CASSLRPQTSTKETQYF
J: TRBJ1-2; size: NA; D: TRBD1; V: TRBV5-1; DNA: TGCGCCAGCAGCCGTGGACAGGGCCCATATGGCTACACCTTC; CDR3: CASSRGQGPYGYTF
J: TRBJ2-1; size: NA; D: TRBD2; V: TRBV19; DNA: TGTGCCAGTAGTATTGTCCTAGCGGGGGGGCCTGGTGAGCAGTTCTTC; CDR3: CASSIVLAGGPGEQFF
J: TRBJ1-4; size: NA; D: NA; V: TRBV9; DNA: TGTGCCAGCAGCAGGACAGTCAATAATGAAAAACTGTTTTTT; CDR3: CASSRTVNNEKLFF